Listed here is a single T cell receptor (beta chain). Antigen specificity is unknown. The sample comes from a study of cytomegalovirus exposure and HLA in healthy donors. Overall study results and limits: Later analysis identified several of the most significant clusters that appeared linked to common viral pathogens. Near-uniform donor sequencing depth was presumed by presence/absence analyses. A few of the chains that were CMV-associated were confirmed in vitro to be specific for CMV antigens.

The CDR3 sequence is 15 residues long. With 5 bases clipped from V and 5 bases from J, the junction kept 6 bases outside the gene matches. The germline V gene encodes CDR1 SGHDN and CDR2 FVKESK. With 60 Vbeta and 13 Jbeta primers, the PCR was carried out. The assay was immunoSEQ multiplex PCR, and TCRdb's table has in-frame clones only and misses some. The table lists about 130,000 clones, roughly 88% of them singletons. Material: PBMCs. The genes are TRBV14 and TRBJ2-5, with 12 bases aligning to TRBD2. The clonotype was recovered from a boy younger than 18 in good health and CMV-seronegative. The CDR3 sequence is CASSTLAGGPETQYF. As DNA, the CDR3 is TGTGCCAGCAGCACCCTAGCGGGGGGGCCGGAGACCCAGTACTTC.